The T cell receptor (beta chain) under discussion was sequenced for a study of cytomegalovirus exposure and HLA in healthy donors. Germline values: CDR1 SGDLS, CDR2 YYNGEE. This CDR3 contains 17 residues. The V gene end was trimmed by 4 bases and the J gene end by 1 base; junction bases not matched to a gene: 7. The PCR contained 60 Vbeta and 13 Jbeta primers. Using immunoSEQ multiplex PCR, the repertoire was profiled, and TCRdb retains in-frame clones only, with some absent. The sample has roughly 120,000 clones; around three quarters are singletons. With regard to this clone: Its antigen is still unknown.

Points from the study as a whole: Researchers catalogued over 150 TCR beta chains as cytomegalovirus-associated. In a later analysis, a genetic analysis reported fewer productive-TCR N-insertions in an Asian-associated ancestry cluster than the cohort average.

This TCR was recovered from a human donor in good health. What was sequenced was PBMCs. This chain uses TRBV9 with TRBJ2-3, with 12 nucleotides matching TRBD2. The CDR3 loop is CASSPGLAGGRTDTQYF. The CDR3 DNA reads TGTGCCAGCAGCCCGGGACTAGCGGGCGGCCGCACAGATACGCAGTATTTT. Looking up the rest from reference TRBV9 and TRBJ2-3 gives the full variable domain: DSGVTQTPKHLITATGQRVTLRCSPRSGDLSVYWYQQSLDQGLQFLIQYYNGEERAKGNILERFSAQQFPDLHSELNLSSLELGDSALYFCASSPGLAGGRTDTQYFGPGTRLTVL.